This T cell receptor beta chain was recovered during a study of blood T cell repertoires in COVID-19. CDR3 length: 16 amino acids. Germline V gene data show CDR1 as SGHRS and CDR2 as YFSETQ. J was trimmed by 0 bases and V by 6 bases; bases with no gene match: 11. Authors' processing steps: Estimates of nucleated cell counts were drawn from the amplification of reference gene primers. Method: immunoSEQ multiplex PCR; TCRdb's copy keeps in-frame clones and lacks some. V and J calls and clone size are as listed in that table; D and trimming were resolved from the DNA. This sample carries some 250,000 clones, approximately 90% of them seen once, and the ten largest clones take under 10%.

The sequence was obtained from a middle-aged man who had recovered from COVID-19. The sample comprised PBMCs or T cells enriched from blood (not recorded which). The V gene is TRBV5-1, the J gene TRBJ1-1; TRBD1 matches at 7 bases. CDR3 residues: CASKPGGPDMNTEAFF. The CDR3 DNA sequence: TGCGCCAGCAAACCAGGGGGACCAGACATGAACACTGAAGCTTTCTTT. Combining the CDR3 with reference TRBV5-1 and TRBJ1-1 gives the whole variable domain KAGVTQTPRYLIKTRGQQVTLSCSPISGHRSVSWYQQTPGQGLQFLFEYFSETQRNKGNFPGRFSGRQFSNSRSEMNVSTLELGDSALYLCASKPGGPDMNTEAFFGQGTRLTVV.